The clone carrying this TCR beta chain was detected only once. Method: immunoSEQ multiplex PCR; TCRdb's copy keeps in-frame clones and lacks some. The sample yields 200,000 to 300,000 clones, around 88% seen once. This entry is derived from a study of blood T cell repertoires in COVID-19. Study-level information: Collection of acute and convalescent COVID-19 samples took place in the United States, Italy and Spain.

The CDR3 sequence is 16 residues long. The trim removed 4 bases at V and 4 bases at J, leaving 11 bases unmatched. Germline V gene sequence: CDR1 PRHDT, CDR2 FYEKMQ (reference sequence). Living in 25 or so US areas, the participants were between 18 and 89 years of age. Recovered status applied to Cohort 3 donors who had two consecutive negative PCRs. It also applied to those with clearance or with symptom resolution. This rearrangement joins TRBV13 to TRBJ2-7; 9 nucleotides line up with TRBD1. This receptor was identified in a young woman who had recovered from COVID-19. The specimen was PBMCs or T cells enriched from blood (not recorded which). The CDR3 here is CASSSSTGTGWYEQYF. CDR3 DNA sequence: TGTGCCAGCAGCTCGTCTACCGGGACAGGGTGGTACGAGCAGTACTTC. The variable domain in full, completed from reference TRBV13 and TRBJ2-7, reads AAGVIQSPRHLIKEKRETATLKCYPIPRHDTVYWYQQGPGQDPQFLISFYEKMQSDKGSIPDRFSAQQFSDYHSELNMSSLELGDSALYFCASSSSTGTGWYEQYFGPGTRLTVT.